These 9 T cell receptor beta chains were all obtained from the same sample, sequenced in a study of OX40 agonist ivuxolimab in advanced cancers. Assay: immunoSEQ multiplex PCR; the TCRdb copy retains only in-frame clones and omits some. Among about 8,300 clones listed, about 80% were seen once. The input for sequencing was CD4+ or CD8+ T cells sorted from blood, taken in a trial of the OX40 agonist ivuxolimab. The receptors were sampled from an adult with an advanced solid tumor such as melanoma, head and neck, liver or kidney cancer.

The chain carries TRBV11-1 and TRBJ2-7, with D uncertain. Germline V gives CDR1 SGHAT, CDR2 FQDESV (reference sequence). The CDR3 is 14 amino acids. V lost 0 bases and J 7 bases, leaving 13 bases between the germline ends. The CDR3: CASSLAGSSREQYF. The CDR3 region has the DNA TGTGCCAGCAGCTTAGCGGGCAGTTCTCGAGAGCAGTACTTC.

The chain employs TRBV5-5 and TRBJ2-7; 10 bases map to TRBD1. This CDR3 region has 14 residues. Trimming at V came to 4 bases and at J to 6 bases, leaving 7 bases not matched to a gene. Germline lookup yields CDR1 SGHKS and CDR2 YYEKEE (reference sequence). CDR3 sequence reads: CASSDRDRGFEQYF. CDR3 sequence (DNA): TGTGCCAGCAGCGACCGGGACAGGGGTTTCGAGCAGTACTTC.

This chain uses TRBV4-1 with TRBJ2-7; D remains ambiguous. The ends were cut back, 3 bases at V and 2 bases at J, with 23 bases in the middle. The CDR3 spans 18 residues. Germline V gene lookup returns CDR1 MGHRA and CDR2 YSYEKL. In DNA, the CDR3 is TGCGCCAGCAGCCATTCCCGGGCCGTTTTTGCGGCTCCCTACGAGCAGTACTTC. Translated, it gives CASSHSRAVFAAPYEQYF.

This clone appeared once. The V and J genes are TRBV10-3 and TRBJ1-3; 8 nucleotides line up with TRBD1. Germline V gene data show CDR1 as ENHRY and CDR2 as SYGVKD. CDR3 length: 16 amino acids. Unmatched junction bases numbered 9, after V lost 6 bases and J lost 2 bases. CDR3 sequence: CAISLSQGEAGNTIYF. The DNA of the CDR3 is TGTGCCATCAGCCTTTCACAGGGGGAAGCTGGAAACACCATATATTTT.

This rearrangement joins TRBV6-5 to TRBJ2-5; D may be TRBD2 (5 bases). The ends were cut back, 5 bases at V and 11 bases at J, with 21 bases in the middle. Per germline, CDR1 MNHEY and CDR2 SVGAGI. The CDR3 runs to 14 residues. CDR3 amino acids: CASSPRERKWEQYF. CDR3 DNA: TGTGCCAGCAGTCCCCGAGAGCGCAAGTGGGAGCAGTACTTC.

This clone was found a few times. This chain joins TRBV4-2 and TRBJ2-1; TRBD2 matches at 10 bases. The CDR3 covers 17 residues. V shed 0 bases, J shed 4 bases, and the junction held 6 bases outside the gene matches. Germline V CDR1 and CDR2: LGHNA, YNFKEQ. CDR3: CASSQENSGGGYNEQFF. Written as DNA, the CDR3 is TGTGCCAGCAGCCAAGAGAACAGCGGGGGGGGTTACAATGAGCAGTTCTTC.

The chain combines TRBV13 with TRBJ1-2; possibly TRBD1 for D (5 bases). The CDR3 runs to 12 residues. Between the trimmed V and J ends, which lost 5 bases and 7 bases, there was a span of 11 bases. Germline CDR1 and CDR2: PRHDT and FYEKMQ (reference sequence). CDR3: CASSPGRFGYTF. CDR3 bases: TGTGCCAGCAGCCCGGGACGCTTTGGCTACACCTTC. Complete variable domain (other parts from reference TRBV13 and TRBJ1-2): AAGVIQSPRHLIKEKRETATLKCYPIPRHDTVYWYQQGPGQDPQFLISFYEKMQSDKGSIPDRFSAQQFSDYHSELNMSSLELGDSALYFCASSPGRFGYTFGSGTRLTVV.

This chain uses TRBV9 with TRBJ1-1; TRBD1 might be the D (6 bases). The V gene lost 4 bases and the J gene lost 0 bases, with 10 bases spanning the gap. This CDR3 contains 14 residues. Germline assignment: CDR1 SGDLS and CDR2 YYNGEE. The CDR3 coding sequence is TGTGCCAGCAGCCCCGGGGGGCTGAACACTGAAGCTTTCTTT. Amino acid sequence: CASSPGGLNTEAFF.

This chain connects TRBV2 to TRBJ2-6, with D possibly matching TRBD1 (6 bases). CDR1 is SNHLY, CDR2 FYNNEI, per germline. With 5 bases removed from V and 4 bases from J, the gap between germline ends came to 12 bases. The CDR3 length is 15 residues. This CDR3 is CASSNTGSGANVLTF. The CDR3 DNA reads as TGTGCCAGCAGTAACACAGGGTCAGGGGCCAACGTCCTGACTTTC.